The 21 T cell receptor beta chains below were found in one sample sequenced in a study of blood T cell repertoires in COVID-19. The repertoire was sequenced with immunoSEQ multiplex PCR; TCRdb's copy has only in-frame clones and lacks some. The sample has around 120,000 clones, 75% to 90% seen once. The sequencing sample was made of peripheral blood. The receptors were gathered from an older man with acute or convalescent COVID-19.

This chain uses TRBV19 with TRBJ2-7; 10 nucleotides agree with TRBD2. CDR3 length equals 15 residues. Germline assignment: CDR1 LNHDA and CDR2 SQIVND (reference sequence). V was pared by 5 bases and J by 2 bases, with 6 bases of the junction left unmatched. The CDR3 region has the DNA TGTGCCAGTAGTGCCCAGCGGGGGGGCCCCTACGAGCAGTACTTC. Encoded protein: CASSAQRGGPYEQYF.

The rearrangement joins TRBV5-4 to TRBJ1-1, with TRBD1 matching over 9 bases. CDR1 is SGHNT, CDR2 YYREEE, per germline (reference sequence). The ends lost 3 bases at V and 1 base at J; junction bases unmatched: 4. The CDR3 spans 15 residues. CDR3 in DNA: TGTGCCAGCAGCTGGGGGACAGGGAAGAACACTGAAGCTTTCTTT. Its translation is CASSWGTGKNTEAFF.

The J gene is TRBJ1-2, the V gene TRBV29-1, with 12 bases fitting TRBD1. From germline, CDR1 is SQVTM and CDR2 ANQGSEA. The CDR3 runs to 15 residues. Trimming removed 4 bases from V and 6 bases from J; junction bases left unmatched: 9. The CDR3 spells CSVAVPGQGANGYTF. CDR3 sequence (DNA): TGCAGCGTTGCCGTCCCGGGACAGGGGGCGAATGGCTACACCTTC.

This rearrangement joins TRBV3-1 (or the pseudogene TRBV3-2) to TRBJ1-2; D might be TRBD1 (6 bases). The germline V and J ends were trimmed by 5 bases and 12 bases, with 16 bases remaining between them. The germline V gene has CDR1 LGHDT and CDR2 YNNKEL (reference sequence). This CDR3 is built from 12 residues. The CDR3 region is CASSYTGIPDTF. The DNA of the CDR3 is TGTGCCAGCAGCTACACAGGGATTCCGGACACCTTC.

There are a few counts of this clone. The chain has TRBV11-3 and TRBJ1-1, with D possibly TRBD1 on 6 matching bases. V shed 4 bases and J shed 8 bases, with 14 bases lying between them. The CDR3 length is 13 residues. Germline V gives CDR1 SGHNT, CDR2 YENEEA. The CDR3 loop is CASSSGWGGEAFF. CDR3 in DNA: TGTGCCAGCAGCTCGGGTTGGGGGGGCGAAGCTTTCTTT.

This rearrangement joins TRBV4-1 to TRBJ2-2; 7 bases fit TRBD1. CDR3 length: 17 residues. The junction had 12 bases not matched to a gene; V was cut back by 1 base and J by 7 bases. The germline V gene has CDR1 MGHRA and CDR2 YSYEKL. CDR3 sequence reads: CASSQGPRGSRGGELFF. The CDR3 DNA reads as TGCGCCAGCAGCCAAGGTCCCAGGGGGAGCCGGGGCGGGGAGCTGTTTTTT.

The chain carries TRBV19 and TRBJ2-7; weak D call: TRBD2 (7 bases). Germline V gene sequence: CDR1 LNHDA, CDR2 SQIVND (reference sequence). CDR3 length: 15 amino acids. The germline V and J ends were trimmed by 6 bases and 2 bases, with 17 bases remaining between them. The CDR3: CASRGGGGPTYEQYF. CDR3 DNA sequence: TGTGCCAGTAGGGGGGGCGGGGGCCCAACCTACGAGCAGTACTTC.

The chain uses TRBV2 and TRBJ2-1; 10 bases agree with TRBD2. This CDR3 spans 18 amino acids. V trimming: 3 bases; J trimming: 0 bases; junction bases outside the gene matches: 8. Germline CDR1 reads SNHLY; CDR2 reads FYNNEI. The CDR3, as DNA: TGTGCCAGCAGTGATGTAGCGGGGGGCCTACTCTCCTACAATGAGCAGTTCTTC. This encodes CASSDVAGGLLSYNEQFF.

The chain's CDR3 is CASSAGTAQLINYGYTF. The CDR3 DNA sequence: TGTGCCAGCAGTGCCGGGACAGCTCAACTCATTAACTATGGCTACACCTTC. The chain employs TRBV6-4 and TRBJ1-2, with 7 positions matching TRBD1. The CDR3 covers 17 residues. V shed 4 bases, J shed 1 base, and the junction held 12 bases outside the gene matches. Germline V CDR1 and CDR2: MRHNA, SNTAGT.

This clone appeared once. The genes are TRBV30 and TRBJ1-2; 9 nucleotides agree with TRBD1. V was clipped by 0 bases and J by 5 bases; unmatched bases: 7. CDR1 is GTSNPN and CDR2 is SVGIG in the germline V gene (reference sequence). The CDR3 has 15 residues. The CDR3 DNA is TGTGCCTGGAGTGTAGGGACAGGGATTCCGTATGGCTACACCTTC. Its translation: CAWSVGTGIPYGYTF.

The rearrangement uses TRBV10-2 and TRBJ2-5, with 8 positions matching TRBD2. Germline assignment: CDR1 WSHSY and CDR2 SAAADI. This CDR3 is 18 amino acids long. J gave up 5 bases and V 3 bases, and 17 bases lay outside the gene matches. The chain's CDR3 is CASSDGAGVAGLRETQYF. The CDR3 DNA sequence: TGCGCCAGCAGTGATGGAGCGGGGGTAGCGGGGTTGCGGGAGACCCAGTACTTC.

This clone has just one count. The CDR3 is CASSLGQGNTEAFF. The CDR3 DNA reads TGTGCCAGCAGCTTAGGACAAGGGAACACTGAAGCTTTCTTT. The chain has TRBV7-9 and TRBJ1-1; no reliable D call. The V gene's germline CDR1 is SEHNR and CDR2 FQNEAQ (reference sequence). This CDR3 is 14 amino acids long. V lost 1 base and J 1 base, leaving 7 bases between the germline ends. Combining the CDR3 with reference TRBV7-9 and TRBJ1-1 gives the whole variable domain DTGVSQNPRHKITKRGQNVTFRCDPISEHNRLYWYRQTLGQGPEFLTYFQNEAQLEKSRLLSDRFSAERPKGSFSTLEIQRTEQGDSAMYLCASSLGQGNTEAFFGQGTRLTVV.

The chain recombines TRBV12-3 or TRBV12-4 with TRBJ1-2; TRBD1 matches 8 bases. The CDR3 covers 13 residues. V gave up 6 bases and J gave up 7 bases; unmatched junction bases: 7. CDR3 residues: CASRVTGAFGYTF. The CDR3 bases are TGTGCCAGCAGAGTGACAGGGGCCTTTGGCTACACCTTC.

The chain uses TRBV4-1 and TRBJ1-2, with no clear D. V gave up 1 base and J gave up 8 bases, with 17 bases separating them. The germline CDR1 and CDR2 sequences are MGHRA and YSYEKL. The CDR3 is 15 amino acids. CDR3 sequence reads: CASSQVRSRERGYTF. The DNA of the CDR3 is TGCGCCAGCAGCCAAGTAAGGTCGCGGGAGAGGGGCTACACCTTC.

Concerning this clone: The junction differs from germline at one of its ends, possibly a read error. The V and J genes are TRBV9 and TRBJ2-5; 8 nucleotides align to TRBD1. The CDR3 has 14 residues. CDR1 and CDR2 (germline): SGDLS, YYNGEE. This CDR3 reads CASSVAPDRVDANF. CDR3 DNA: TGTGCCAGCAGCGTAGCCCCGGACAGGGTTGATGCGAACTTC.

The chain combines TRBV6-1 with TRBJ2-3; 10 bases fit TRBD2. V shed 2 bases and J 0 bases; nucleotides not matched to a gene: 2. The CDR3 runs to 16 residues. The germline V gene has CDR1 MNHNS and CDR2 SASEGT. CDR3 DNA: TGTGCCAGCAGTGAAATAGCGGGGGGTAGCACAGATACGCAGTATTTT. Translating gives CASSEIAGGSTDTQYF.

The V gene is TRBV4-2, the J gene TRBJ2-7, with 11 bases lining up with TRBD2. Germline V gene sequence: CDR1 LGHNA, CDR2 YNFKEQ. V lost 1 base, J lost 4 bases, and 9 bases stayed unmatched. This CDR3 comprises 17 residues. CDR3: CASSQATSGGIYYEQYF. CDR3 bases: TGTGCCAGCAGCCAAGCTACTAGCGGGGGTATTTATTACGAGCAGTACTTC.

J is TRBJ1-1 and V is TRBV12-3 or TRBV12-4; no reliable D call. The CDR3 spans 13 residues. Trimming cost V 5 bases and J 1 base, with 8 bases left between them. CDR3 sequence (DNA): TGTGCCAGCAGTCTATACTCGAACACTGAAGCTTTCTTT. This gives the protein CASSLYSNTEAFF.

The chain links TRBV29-1 to TRBJ2-3; 14 bases match TRBD2. This CDR3 is built from 15 residues. Germline V gene lookup returns CDR1 SQVTM and CDR2 ANQGSEA. Losses at the gene ends were 4 bases for V and 3 bases for J; bases not matched to a gene: 3. The CDR3 DNA follows: TGCAGCGTTGGGGGACTAGCGGGGGAAACAGATACGCAGTATTTT. Translated: CSVGGLAGETDTQYF.

The V gene is TRBV19, the J gene TRBJ1-5, with D perhaps TRBD1 (6 bases). This CDR3 spans 16 amino acids. The V gene's germline CDR1 is LNHDA and CDR2 SQIVND (reference sequence). V lost 3 bases, J lost 7 bases, and 19 bases lay in between. The CDR3 protein is CASSMVPRGSGQPQHF. CDR3 DNA sequence: TGTGCCAGTAGTATGGTACCTAGGGGGTCCGGCCAGCCCCAGCATTTT.

V gene TRBV7-9 combines with J gene TRBJ1-2; D call uncertain. V gave up 2 bases and J gave up 4 bases, with 14 bases separating them. Germline loops: CDR1 SEHNR, CDR2 FQNEAQ (reference sequence). The CDR3 totals 15 residues. Here the CDR3 reads CASSLRSGVGYGYTF. DNA for the CDR3: TGTGCCAGCAGCTTACGCTCCGGGGTGGGCTATGGCTACACCTTC.